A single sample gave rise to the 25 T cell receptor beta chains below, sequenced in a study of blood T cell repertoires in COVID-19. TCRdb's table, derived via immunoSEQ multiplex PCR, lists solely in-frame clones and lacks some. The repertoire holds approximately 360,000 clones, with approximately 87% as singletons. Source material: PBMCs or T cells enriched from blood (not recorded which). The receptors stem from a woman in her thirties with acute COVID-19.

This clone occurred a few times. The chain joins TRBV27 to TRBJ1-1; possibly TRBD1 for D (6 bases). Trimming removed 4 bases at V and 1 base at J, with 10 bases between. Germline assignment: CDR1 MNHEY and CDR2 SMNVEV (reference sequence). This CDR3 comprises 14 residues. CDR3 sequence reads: CASSWQGTNTEAFF. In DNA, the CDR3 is TGTGCCAGCAGTTGGCAGGGGACGAACACTGAAGCTTTCTTT.

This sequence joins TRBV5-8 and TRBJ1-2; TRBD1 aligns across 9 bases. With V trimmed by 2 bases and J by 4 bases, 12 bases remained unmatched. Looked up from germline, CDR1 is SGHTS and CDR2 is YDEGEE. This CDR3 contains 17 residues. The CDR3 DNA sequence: TGTGCCAGCAGCTTAACAACCGGGACAGGGAATTTCTATGGCTACACCTTC. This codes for CASSLTTGTGNFYGYTF. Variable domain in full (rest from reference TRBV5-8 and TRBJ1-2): EAGVTQSPTHLIKTRGQQATLRCSPISGHTSVYWYQQALGLGLQFLLWYDEGEERNRGNFPPRFSGRQFPNYSSELNVNALELEDSALYLCASSLTTGTGNFYGYTFGSGTRLTVV.

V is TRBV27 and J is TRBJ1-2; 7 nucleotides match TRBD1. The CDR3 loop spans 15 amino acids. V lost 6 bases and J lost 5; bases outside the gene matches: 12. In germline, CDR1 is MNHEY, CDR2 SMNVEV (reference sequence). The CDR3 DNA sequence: TGTGCCAGCAGACAAGTCCGGGACAGTCAATATGGCTACACCTTC. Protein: CASRQVRDSQYGYTF.

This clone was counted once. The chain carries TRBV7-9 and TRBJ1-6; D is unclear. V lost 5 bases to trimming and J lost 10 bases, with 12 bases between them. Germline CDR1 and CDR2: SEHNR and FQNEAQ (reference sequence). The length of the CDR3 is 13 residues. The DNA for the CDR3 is TGTGCCAGCAGCGGAGGTGCCAGATCACCCCTCCACTTT. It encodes CASSGGARSPLHF.

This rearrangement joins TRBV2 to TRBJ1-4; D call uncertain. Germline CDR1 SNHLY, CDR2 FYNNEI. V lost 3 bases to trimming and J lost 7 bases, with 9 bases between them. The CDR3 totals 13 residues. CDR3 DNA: TGTGCCAGCAGTGACCTTTCCGGTGAAAAACTGTTTTTT. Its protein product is CASSDLSGEKLFF.

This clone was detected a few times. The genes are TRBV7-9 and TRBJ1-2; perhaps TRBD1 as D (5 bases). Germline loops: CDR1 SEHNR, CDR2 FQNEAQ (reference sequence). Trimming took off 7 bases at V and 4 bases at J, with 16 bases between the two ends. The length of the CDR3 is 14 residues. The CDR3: CASIPTGATYGYTF. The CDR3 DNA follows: TGTGCCAGCATCCCCACTGGGGCTACCTATGGCTACACCTTC.

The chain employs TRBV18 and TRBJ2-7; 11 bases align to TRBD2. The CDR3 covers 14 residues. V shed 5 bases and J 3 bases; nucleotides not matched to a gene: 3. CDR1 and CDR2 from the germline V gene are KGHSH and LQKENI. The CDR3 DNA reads TGTGCCAGCTCATCAGGGACTAGCGGCTACGAGCAGTACTTC. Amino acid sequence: CASSSGTSGYEQYF.

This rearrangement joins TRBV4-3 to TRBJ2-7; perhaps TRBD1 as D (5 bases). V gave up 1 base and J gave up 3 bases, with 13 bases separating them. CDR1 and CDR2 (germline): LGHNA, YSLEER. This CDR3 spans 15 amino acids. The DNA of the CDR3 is TGCGCCAGCAGCCAAGTGGCCCTCCAGGGCTACGAGCAGTACTTC. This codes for CASSQVALQGYEQYF.

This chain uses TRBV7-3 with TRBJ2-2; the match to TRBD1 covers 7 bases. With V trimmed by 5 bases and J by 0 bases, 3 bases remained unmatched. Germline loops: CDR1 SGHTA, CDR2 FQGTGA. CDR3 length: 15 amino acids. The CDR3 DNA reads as TGTGCCAGCAGCCAGGGGACAGCGAACACCGGGGAGCTGTTTTTT. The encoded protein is CASSQGTANTGELFF.

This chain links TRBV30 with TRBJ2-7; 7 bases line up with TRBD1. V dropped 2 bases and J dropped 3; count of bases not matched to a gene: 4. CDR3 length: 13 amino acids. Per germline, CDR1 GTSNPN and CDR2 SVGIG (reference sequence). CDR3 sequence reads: CAWSKNRGYEQYF. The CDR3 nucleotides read TGTGCCTGGAGTAAAAACAGGGGCTACGAGCAGTACTTC. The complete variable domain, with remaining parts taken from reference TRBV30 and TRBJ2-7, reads SQTIHQWPATLVQPVGSPLSLECTVEGTSNPNLYWYRQAAGRGLQLLFYSVGIGQISSEVPQNLSASRPQDRQFILSSKKLLLSDSGFYLCAWSKNRGYEQYFGPGTRLTVT.

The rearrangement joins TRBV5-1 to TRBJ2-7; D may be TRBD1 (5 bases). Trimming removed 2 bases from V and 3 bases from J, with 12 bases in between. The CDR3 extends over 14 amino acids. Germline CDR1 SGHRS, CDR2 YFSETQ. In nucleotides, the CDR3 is TGCGCCAGCAGCTTTACAGGTTCGTTCTACGAGCAGTACTTC. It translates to CASSFTGSFYEQYF. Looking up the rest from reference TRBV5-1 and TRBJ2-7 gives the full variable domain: KAGVTQTPRYLIKTRGQQVTLSCSPISGHRSVSWYQQTPGQGLQFLFEYFSETQRNKGNFPGRFSGRQFSNSRSEMNVSTLELGDSALYLCASSFTGSFYEQYFGPGTRLTVT.

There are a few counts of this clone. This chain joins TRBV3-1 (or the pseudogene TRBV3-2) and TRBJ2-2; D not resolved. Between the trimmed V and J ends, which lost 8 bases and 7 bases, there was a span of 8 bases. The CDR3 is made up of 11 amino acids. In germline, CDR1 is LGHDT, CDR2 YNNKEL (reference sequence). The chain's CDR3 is CASSTLGELFF. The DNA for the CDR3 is TGTGCCAGCTCTACTCTCGGGGAGCTGTTTTTT.

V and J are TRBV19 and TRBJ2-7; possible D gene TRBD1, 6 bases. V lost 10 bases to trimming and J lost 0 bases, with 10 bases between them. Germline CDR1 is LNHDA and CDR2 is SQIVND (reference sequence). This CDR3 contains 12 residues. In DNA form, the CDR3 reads TGTGCCACCCGGGACAACTCCTACGAGCAGTACTTC. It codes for CATRDNSYEQYF.

The CDR3 coding sequence is TGTGCCACCCAGTCAACAGGGGGCTTATACACTGAAGCTTTCTTT. This sequence encodes CATQSTGGLYTEAFF. The chain uses TRBV24-1 and TRBJ1-1; TRBD1 aligns across 9 bases. V shed 9 bases and J 3 bases; nucleotides not matched to a gene: 10. This CDR3 is built from 15 residues. Looked up from germline, CDR1 is KGHDR and CDR2 is SFDVKD.

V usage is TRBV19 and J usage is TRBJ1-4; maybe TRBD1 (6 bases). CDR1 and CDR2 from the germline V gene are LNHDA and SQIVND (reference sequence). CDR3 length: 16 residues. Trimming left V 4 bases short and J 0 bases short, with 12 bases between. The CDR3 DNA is TGTGCCAGTAGTACGACAGGACATGCAACTAATGAAAAACTGTTTTTT. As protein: CASSTTGHATNEKLFF.

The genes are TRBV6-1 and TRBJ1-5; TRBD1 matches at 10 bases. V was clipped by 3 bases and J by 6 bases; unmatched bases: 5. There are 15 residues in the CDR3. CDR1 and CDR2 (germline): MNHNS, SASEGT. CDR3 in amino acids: CASSEGTGVSQPQHF. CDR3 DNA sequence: TGTGCCAGCAGTGAGGGGACAGGGGTGAGTCAGCCCCAGCATTTT.

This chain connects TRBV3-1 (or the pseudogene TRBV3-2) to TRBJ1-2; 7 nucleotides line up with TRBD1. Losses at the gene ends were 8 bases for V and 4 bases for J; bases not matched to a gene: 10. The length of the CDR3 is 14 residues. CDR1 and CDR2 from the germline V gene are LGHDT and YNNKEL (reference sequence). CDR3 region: CASRSTGQVYGYTF. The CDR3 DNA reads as TGTGCCAGCCGATCGACAGGGCAGGTCTATGGCTACACCTTC.

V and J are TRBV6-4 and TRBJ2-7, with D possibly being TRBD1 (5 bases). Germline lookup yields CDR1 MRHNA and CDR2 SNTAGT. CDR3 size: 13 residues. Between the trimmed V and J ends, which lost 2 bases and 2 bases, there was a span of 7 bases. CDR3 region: CASSDDSPYEQYF. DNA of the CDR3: TGTGCCAGCAGTGACGACAGTCCCTACGAGCAGTACTTC.

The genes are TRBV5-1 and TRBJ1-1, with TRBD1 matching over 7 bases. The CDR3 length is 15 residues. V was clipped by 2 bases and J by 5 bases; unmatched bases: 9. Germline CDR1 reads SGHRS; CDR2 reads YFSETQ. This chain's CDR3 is CASSLQGPGWTEAFF. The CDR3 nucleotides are TGCGCCAGCAGCTTACAGGGGCCGGGCTGGACTGAAGCTTTCTTT.

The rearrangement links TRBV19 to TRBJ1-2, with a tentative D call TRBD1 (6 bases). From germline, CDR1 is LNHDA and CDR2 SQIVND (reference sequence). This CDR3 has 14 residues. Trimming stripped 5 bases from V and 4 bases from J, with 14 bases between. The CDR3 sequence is CASSPHRDVYGYTF. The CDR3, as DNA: TGTGCCAGTAGTCCTCACAGGGACGTCTATGGCTACACCTTC.

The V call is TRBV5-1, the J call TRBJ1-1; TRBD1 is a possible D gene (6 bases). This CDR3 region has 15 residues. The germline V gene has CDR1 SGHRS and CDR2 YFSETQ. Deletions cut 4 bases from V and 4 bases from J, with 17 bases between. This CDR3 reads CASSTIRDTGTEAFF. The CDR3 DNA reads TGCGCCAGCAGCACAATCCGGGACACGGGCACTGAAGCTTTCTTT.

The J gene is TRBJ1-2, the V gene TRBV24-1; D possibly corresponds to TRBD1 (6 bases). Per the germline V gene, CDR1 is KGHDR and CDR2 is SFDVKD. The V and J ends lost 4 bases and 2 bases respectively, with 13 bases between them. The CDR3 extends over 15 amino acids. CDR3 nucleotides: TGTGCCACCAGTGAGACACAGGGCCCGAACTATGGCTACACCTTC. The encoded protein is CATSETQGPNYGYTF.

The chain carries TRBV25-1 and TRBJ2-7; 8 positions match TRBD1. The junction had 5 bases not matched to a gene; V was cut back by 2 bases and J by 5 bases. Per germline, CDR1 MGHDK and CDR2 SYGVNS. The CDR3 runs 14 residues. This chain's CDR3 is CASSEDQGAHEQYF. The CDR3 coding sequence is TGTGCCAGCAGTGAAGATCAGGGGGCCCACGAGCAGTACTTC.

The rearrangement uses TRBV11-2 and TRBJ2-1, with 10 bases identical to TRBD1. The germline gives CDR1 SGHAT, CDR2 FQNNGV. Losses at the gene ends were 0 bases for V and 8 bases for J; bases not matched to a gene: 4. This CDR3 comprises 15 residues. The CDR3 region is CASSLEGQGSDEQFF. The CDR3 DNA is TGTGCCAGCAGCTTAGAGGGACAGGGGTCGGATGAGCAGTTCTTC.

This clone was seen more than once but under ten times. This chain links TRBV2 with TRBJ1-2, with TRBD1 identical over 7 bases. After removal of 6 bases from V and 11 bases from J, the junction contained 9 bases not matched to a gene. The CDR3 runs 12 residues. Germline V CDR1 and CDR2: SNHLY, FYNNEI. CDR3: CASSRDSPLYTF. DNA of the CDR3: TGTGCCAGCAGCCGGGACAGTCCTCTATACACCTTC.